This T cell receptor (beta chain) was captured by sequencing in a study of blood T cell repertoires in COVID-19. Across the study: Donors in the United States, Italy and Spain gave samples during acute or convalescent COVID-19. Sample material is recorded as cDNA or gDNA derived from T cells, B-cell-depleted T cells, or PBMCs.

V lost 2 bases and J lost 8, with 6 bases in between. Germline V gene lookup returns CDR1 MDHEN and CDR2 SYDVKM. The CDR3 contains 11 residues. As originally analysed: Amplified reference gene primers provided the basis for estimating nucleated cell counts. This table comes from immunoSEQ multiplex PCR, and its TCRdb copy is limited to in-frame clones, with some not included. That table gives V, J and clone size, and the DNA gave D and trimming. The sample has 200,000 to 300,000 clones, 88% seen once; the top ten hold 0.99%. This clonotype originated in a woman between 35 and 50 years old who had recovered from COVID-19. The chain recombines TRBV28 with TRBJ1-2; D might be TRBD1 (6 bases). The specimen was peripheral blood. CDR3 nucleotides: TGTGCCAGCAGTTTAGGGGGCGGCTACACCTTC. Amino acids: CASSLGGGYTF.